A selection of T cell receptor beta chains follows, all from one sample in a study of blood T cell repertoires in COVID-19. Repertoires were generated with immunoSEQ multiplex PCR, while TCRdb's copy carries only in-frame clones and drops some. Of over 70,000 clones in the sample, more than 65% were seen once. Sequenced input: peripheral blood. These receptors all stem from a woman of 80 years or more with active or convalescent COVID-19. The conserved cysteine and the conserved F or W are not part of the CDR3 here. Rows give clone size only sometimes, using once, few, many, or a class for an expanded clone.

j_call clone_size v_call cdr3_aa
TRBJ2-1 . TRBV7-2 ASRPTGDGYNEQF
TRBJ1-1 . TRBV7-9 ASSLSGMNTEAF
TRBJ2-5 . TRBV7-9 ASSPTETQY
TRBJ1-4 few TRBV19 ASSVTGGEDWASTNEKLF
TRBJ2-6 . TRBV4-3 ASSQELGGANVLT
TRBJ2-7 . TRBV3-1/TRBV3-2 ASSSHDRGSYEQY
TRBJ2-3 . TRBV5-1 ASSLVAGGDTQY
TRBJ2-3 once TRBV27 ASSPRDFFTDTQY
TRBJ1-5 . TRBV2 ASSDLGGFNQPQH
TRBJ2-2 . TRBV29-1 SVERLAGDTGELF
TRBJ2-1 . TRBV7-6 ASSLARGIGDEQF
TRBJ2-3 . TRBV30 AWSLTGGDTQY
TRBJ1-4 . TRBV30 AWSVVGVGEKLF
TRBJ2-5 once TRBV2 ASSITLAGAETQY
TRBJ1-3 . TRBV4-1 ASSQDLHSSGNTIY
TRBJ1-2 few TRBV19 ASTEGTGGASGYGYT
TRBJ2-7 . TRBV3-1/TRBV3-2 ASSQGEGLISYEQY
TRBJ2-2 . TRBV5-1 ASSSDNKQGTGELF
TRBJ2-1 . TRBV24-1 ATSNAGTGYYNEQF
TRBJ1-2 once TRBV28 ASSPAERGYGYT
TRBJ1-4 . TRBV6-6 ASSRTDSGSNEKLF
TRBJ2-1 . TRBV2 ASSAQVSHNEQF
TRBJ1-1 . TRBV4-3 ASSPIQGDTEAF
TRBJ2-5 . TRBV11-2 ASSLARGMVETQY
TRBJ1-1 . TRBV28 GVNSDMNTEAF
TRBJ2-1 . TRBV5-1 ASSLPASGRSYNEQF
TRBJ2-2 . TRBV7-2 ASSLNQNTGELF
TRBJ2-5 . TRBV9 ASSARLAGGQETQY
TRBJ2-3 once TRBV12-3/TRBV12-4 ASSLGAEDTQY
TRBJ2-5 . TRBV3-1/TRBV3-2 ASSQDGGSWETQY
TRBJ2-7 . TRBV4-1 ASSQWLDSYEQY
TRBJ1-1 . TRBV3-1/TRBV3-2 ASSHSGGQGSTEAF
TRBJ2-5 . TRBV9 ASSQTWNIGTGQETQY
TRBJ2-2 . TRBV28 ASSSVGQGAAGELF
TRBJ1-4 . TRBV3-1/TRBV3-2 ASSQARPEGGKLF
TRBJ2-2 . TRBV7-8 ASSLPSGGAGGELF
TRBJ2-7 . TRBV14 ASSPLGSQGEQY
TRBJ1-2 . TRBV7-2 ASSPRTAANYGYT
TRBJ2-5 . TRBV5-1 ASSQAGDPRETQY